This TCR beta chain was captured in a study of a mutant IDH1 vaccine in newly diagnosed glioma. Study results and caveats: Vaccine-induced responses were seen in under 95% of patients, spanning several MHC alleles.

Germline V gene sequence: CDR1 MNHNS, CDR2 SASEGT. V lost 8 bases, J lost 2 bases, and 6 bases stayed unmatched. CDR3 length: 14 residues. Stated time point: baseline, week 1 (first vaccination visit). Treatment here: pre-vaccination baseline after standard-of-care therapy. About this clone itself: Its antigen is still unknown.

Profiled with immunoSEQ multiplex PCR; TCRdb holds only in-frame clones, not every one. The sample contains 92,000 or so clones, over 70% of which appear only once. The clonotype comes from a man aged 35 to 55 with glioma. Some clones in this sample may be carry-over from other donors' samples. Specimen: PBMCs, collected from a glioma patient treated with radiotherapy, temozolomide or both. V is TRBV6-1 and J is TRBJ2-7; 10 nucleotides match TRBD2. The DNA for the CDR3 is TGTGCCAGCTTAGCGGGGGGCCTCCCCTACGAGCAGTACTTC. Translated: CASLAGGLPYEQYF.